This T cell receptor (beta chain) comes out of a study of technical replicates of blood from several donors. The protocol was immunoSEQ multiplex PCR, while the TCRdb copy is restricted to in-frame clones and leaves out a portion. The sample has approximately 50,000 clones, about 96% seen once. Germline values: CDR1 LNHDA, CDR2 SQIVND (reference sequence). Trimming removed 5 bases from V and 7 bases from J, with 9 bases in between. CDR3 length equals 12 residues. The chain recombines TRBV19 with TRBJ1-3, with D uncertain. This sequence was found in a human donor in good health. Specimen: T cells isolated from PBMCs. The CDR3 nucleotides read TGTGCCAGTAGTCTCGACTCCAACACCATATATTTT. It yields the protein CASSLDSNTIYF.